Each of the 32 T cell receptor beta chains below was sequenced from the same sample in a study of neurological immune-mediated disorders. TCRdb analysed the 5' RACE reads with MiXCR anew, one entry per CDR3 protein. The data contain approximately 25,000 distinct CDR3 sequences, roughly 21% of them singletons. The sequencing sample was made of PBMCs. Receptors originate from a woman aged 60 to 75 in good health.

This clonotype was counted at least ten times. V is TRBV29-1 and J is TRBJ1-2, with TRBD1 matching over 7 bases. V shed 6 bases and J 4 bases; nucleotides not matched to a gene: 23. This CDR3 spans 18 amino acids. CDR1 is SQVTM and CDR2 is ANQGSEA in the germline V gene. The CDR3 coding sequence is TGCAGCGTGGGGCTGTACCGGGACAGCTTTTTTTATGCCTATGGCTACACCTTC. Amino acids: CSVGLYRDSFFYAYGYTF.

This clonotype is a singleton in its sample. The gene calls are TRBV27 and TRBJ2-7, with 8 positions matching TRBD1. Germline V gives CDR1 MNHEY, CDR2 SMNVEV (reference sequence). Unmatched junction bases numbered 11, after V lost 7 bases and J lost 3 bases. The CDR3 totals 15 residues. Here the CDR3 DNA reads TGTGCCAGCACCGGGTGGACAGGGCCGTTCTACGAGCAGTACTTC. It yields the protein CASTGWTGPFYEQYF.

This clonotype was counted ten times or more. J is TRBJ2-7 and V is TRBV7-9; 9 bases match TRBD1. The CDR3 is 15 amino acids. Trimming took 4 bases from V and 5 from J; bases not matched to a gene: 9. Germline CDR1 SEHNR, CDR2 FQNEAQ (reference sequence). CDR3 in amino acids: CASSSGTGMHHEQYF. The CDR3 nucleotides read TGTGCCAGCAGCTCCGGGACAGGGATGCACCACGAGCAGTACTTC.

The chain uses TRBV27 and TRBJ2-1; D is undetermined. The germline V gene encodes CDR1 MNHEY and CDR2 SMNVEV (reference sequence). V lost 0 bases and J lost 7, with 10 bases in between. This CDR3 region has 14 residues. The CDR3 is CASSLSVRINEQFF. The CDR3 region has the DNA TGTGCCAGCAGTTTATCGGTGCGGATTAATGAGCAGTTCTTC.

The chain is built from TRBV29-1 and TRBJ2-5; 11 bases are a match to TRBD2. The CDR3 loop spans 15 amino acids. V shed 6 bases, J shed 0 bases, and the junction held 6 bases outside the gene matches. Germline CDR1 is SQVTM and CDR2 is ANQGSEA. The CDR3 loop is CSVERLAGNQETQYF. The CDR3 DNA sequence: TGCAGCGTAGAGAGACTAGCGGGAAACCAAGAGACCCAGTACTTC. Full variable domain (rest looked up from reference TRBV29-1 and TRBJ2-5): SAVISQKPSRDICQRGTSLTIQCQVDSQVTMMFWYRQQPGQSLTLIATANQGSEATYESGFVIDKFPISRPNLTFSTLTVSNMSPEDSSIYLCSVERLAGNQETQYFGPGTRLLVL.

This chain uses TRBV5-1 with TRBJ2-1; D unresolved. Trimming took 2 bases from V and 5 from J, leaving 5 bases between them. In germline, CDR1 is SGHRS, CDR2 YFSETQ. This CDR3 has 12 amino acids. For the CDR3, the DNA is TGCGCCAGCAGCTTCCCCGACAATGAGCAGTTCTTC. This translates into CASSFPDNEQFF.

This clonotype has a count of ten or more. V is TRBV6-5 and J is TRBJ2-3; 9 bases align to TRBD2. The CDR3 runs 15 residues. Per the germline V gene, CDR1 is MNHEY and CDR2 is SVGAGI. V was pared by 5 bases and J by 0 bases, with 3 bases of the junction left unmatched. CDR3 bases: TGTGCCAGCAGTATAGCGGGGGCTAGCACAGATACGCAGTATTTT. Protein: CASSIAGASTDTQYF.

The sample holds many counts of this clonotype. The rearrangement links TRBV5-6 to TRBJ2-6; D is unclear. Per the germline V gene, CDR1 is SGHDT and CDR2 is YYEEEE. Trimming took 1 base from V and 0 from J, leaving 5 bases between them. The CDR3 totals 15 residues. As DNA, the CDR3 is TGTGCCAGCAGCTTGAAGGGCTCTGGGGCCAACGTCCTGACTTTC. As protein: CASSLKGSGANVLTF.

This clonotype was picked up many times. This chain connects TRBV6-6 to TRBJ2-6; D unclear. Per germline, CDR1 MNHNY and CDR2 SVGAGI (reference sequence). CDR3 length: 13 amino acids. The V gene lost 8 bases and the J gene lost 0 bases, with 5 bases spanning the gap. CDR3 sequence reads: CASGFSGANVLTF. The CDR3 nucleotides read TGTGCCAGCGGATTCTCTGGGGCCAACGTCCTGACTTTC.

For this clonotype: A much larger clonotype is one base distant, so this may be a read error. The CDR3 sequence is CASSLEGAPYEQYF. The CDR3 DNA is TGTGCCAGCAGTTTGGAAGGGGCCCCCTACGAGCAGTACTTC. The rearrangement uses TRBV28 and TRBJ2-7, with D maybe TRBD1 (5 bases). Looked up from germline, CDR1 is MDHEN and CDR2 is SYDVKM. The CDR3 is made up of 14 amino acids. The V end lost 3 bases, the J end lost 2 bases, and 11 bases lay between the germline ends.

This clonotype was seen ten or more times. V gene TRBV12-3 or TRBV12-4 combines with J gene TRBJ2-7; 10 nucleotides agree with TRBD1. The V and J ends lost 6 bases and 0 bases, in that order; junction bases with no gene match: 5. The CDR3 is 15 amino acids. The CDR3 DNA sequence: TGTGCCAGCAGCAGAAGACAGGGGGCCTCCTACGAGCAGTACTTC. Protein: CASSRRQGASYEQYF.

This clonotype was seen repeatedly, ten times or more. The rearrangement links TRBV28 to TRBJ2-7, with D maybe TRBD1 (5 bases). This CDR3 is 14 amino acids long. The germline V gene has CDR1 MDHEN and CDR2 SYDVKM. V was shortened by 6 bases and J by 4 bases, with 16 bases between the two germline ends. The CDR3 is CASSLDTPGYEQYF. The CDR3 DNA sequence: TGTGCCAGCAGCCTGGATACCCCAGGGTACGAGCAGTACTTC.

This clonotype was counted once. The J gene is TRBJ2-3, the V gene TRBV20-1, with TRBD2 identical over 11 bases. The trim removed 5 bases at V and 1 base at J, leaving 8 bases unmatched. The CDR3 length is 16 residues. Germline V gene lookup returns CDR1 DFQATT and CDR2 SNEGSKA (reference sequence). CDR3 bases: TGCAGTGCTGCCGCTAGCGGGAGGTGGGGCACAGATACGCAGTATTTT. Protein product: CSAAASGRWGTDTQYF.

J is TRBJ2-1 and V is TRBV3-1; a possible D gene is TRBD2 (5 bases). The CDR3 runs to 14 residues. In germline, CDR1 is LGHDT, CDR2 YNNKEL (reference sequence). V was shortened by 1 base and J by 3 bases, with 7 bases between the two germline ends. CDR3 bases: TGTGCCAGCAGCCAAGTGGAGGTCTACAATGAGCAGTTCTTC. Residues: CASSQVEVYNEQFF.

Many counts were recorded for this clonotype. V and J are TRBV29-1 and TRBJ2-1; TRBD2 is a possible D gene (6 bases). Per the germline V gene, CDR1 is SQVTM and CDR2 is ANQGSEA. This CDR3 contains 13 residues. V was shortened by 6 bases and J by 3 bases, with 12 bases between the two germline ends. The CDR3 nucleotides read TGCAGCGTCTGGACTACTTACTACAATGAGCAGTTCTTC. Amino acids: CSVWTTYYNEQFF.

This clonotype was detected many times. The V and J genes are TRBV4-2 and TRBJ2-5, with unresolved D. Deletions cut 4 bases from V and 3 bases from J, with 24 bases between. CDR1 and CDR2 from the germline V gene are LGHNA and YNFKEQ. There are 18 residues in the CDR3. The CDR3 coding sequence is TGTGCCAGCAGCCCCCAGACCGTTTTCGTAAGTCCTGAAGAGACCCAGTACTTC. Translation gives CASSPQTVFVSPEETQYF.

This clonotype rates as medium-sized. The chain carries TRBV10-3 and TRBJ2-6, with D possibly being TRBD2 (5 bases). The germline V and J ends were trimmed by 0 bases and 4 bases, with 16 bases remaining between them. The germline CDR1 and CDR2 sequences are ENHRY and SYGVKD. This CDR3 has 18 residues. The CDR3 loop is CAISESRAAGMGANVLTF. CDR3 in DNA: TGTGCCATCAGTGAGTCGAGGGCAGCCGGTATGGGGGCCAACGTCCTGACTTTC.

Ten or more counts support this clonotype. The chain links TRBV28 to TRBJ2-5, with D possibly TRBD1 on 6 matching bases. This CDR3 is built from 13 residues. The germline V gene encodes CDR1 MDHEN and CDR2 SYDVKM. V was trimmed by 4 bases and J by 6 bases, leaving 12 bases between them. In nucleotides, the CDR3 is TGTGCCAGCAGTTCAGGGGATGGGAAGACCCAGTACTTC. It encodes CASSSGDGKTQYF. The variable domain in full, completed from reference TRBV28 and TRBJ2-5, reads DVKVTQSSRYLVKRTGEKVFLECVQDMDHENMFWYRQDPGLGLRLIYFSYDVKMKEKGDIPEGYSVSREKKERFSLILESASTNQTSMYLCASSSGDGKTQYFGPGTRLLVL.

This clonotype has ten or more counts. The rearrangement links TRBV6-6 to TRBJ2-3; D might be TRBD1 (6 bases). Deletions cut 2 bases from V and 1 base from J, with 16 bases between. The CDR3 is 17 amino acids. Germline values: CDR1 MNHNY, CDR2 SVGAGI (reference sequence). The CDR3 nucleotides read TGTGCCAGCAGTTACAGGGTGACTTCAGGGGGCACAGATACGCAGTATTTT. Protein sequence: CASSYRVTSGGTDTQYF.

This clonotype was seen many times. The V call is TRBV4-2, the J call TRBJ2-5; no clear D gene. Trimming removed 1 base at V and 1 base at J, with 16 bases between. The CDR3 is 17 residues long. The germline V gene has CDR1 LGHNA and CDR2 YNFKEQ. The CDR3 spells CASSQADGTRGQETQYF. The CDR3 DNA sequence: TGTGCCAGCAGCCAAGCTGACGGAACGAGAGGCCAAGAGACCCAGTACTTC.

This clonotype has ten or more counts. This rearrangement joins TRBV29-1 to TRBJ1-1, with D tentatively TRBD1 (6 bases). V gave up 3 bases and J gave up 11 bases, with 13 bases separating them. CDR3 length equals 11 residues. Germline lookup yields CDR1 SQVTM and CDR2 ANQGSEA. DNA of the CDR3: TGCAGCGTTGACGGGGGGCGGCGGGCTTTCTTT. It codes for CSVDGGRRAFF.

This clonotype was counted many times. CDR3: CASSQRRKPLEQYF. The CDR3 DNA sequence: TGTGCCAGCAGCCAACGACGGAAACCTCTCGAGCAGTACTTC. The chain carries TRBV7-2 and TRBJ2-7, with unresolved D. The CDR3 totals 14 residues. Germline lookup yields CDR1 SGHTA and CDR2 FQGNSA. Between the trimmed V and J ends, which lost 5 bases and 6 bases, there was a span of 17 bases.

This clonotype was found many times. The chain combines TRBV13 with TRBJ2-5, with unresolved D. The germline CDR1 and CDR2 sequences are PRHDT and FYEKMQ (reference sequence). This CDR3 comprises 13 residues. With 5 bases removed from V and 2 bases from J, the gap between germline ends came to 9 bases. CDR3 nucleotide sequence: TGTGCCAGCAGCCCCCGCCGGCAAGAGACCCAGTACTTC. It is translated as CASSPRRQETQYF.

The rearrangement joins TRBV19 to TRBJ2-7; possible D gene TRBD2, 6 bases. Germline CDR1 is LNHDA and CDR2 is SQIVND (reference sequence). This CDR3 spans 14 amino acids. The V gene lost 5 bases and the J gene lost 1 base, with 12 bases spanning the gap. The CDR3: CASSRDSASYEQYF. The CDR3, as DNA: TGTGCCAGTAGTCGGGACTCCGCATCCTACGAGCAGTACTTC.

This clonotype was counted ten times or more. This chain's CDR3 is CASAGNTQYF. Written as DNA, the CDR3 is TGCGCCAGCGCCGGGAATACGCAGTATTTT. This chain links TRBV5-1 with TRBJ2-3; D is perhaps TRBD2 (5 bases). The CDR3 covers 10 residues. V was shortened by 7 bases and J by 7 bases, with 7 bases between the two germline ends. Germline lookup yields CDR1 SGHRS and CDR2 YFSETQ.

This clonotype has a count of ten or more. The chain links TRBV7-2 to TRBJ2-1; weak D call: TRBD2 (5 bases). V lost 5 bases and J 9 bases, leaving 17 bases between the germline ends. The germline V gene has CDR1 SGHTA and CDR2 FQGNSA. This CDR3 comprises 14 residues. The CDR3 coding sequence is TGTGCCAGCAGCCCCGTCCCCCGTAGCGCTGAGCAGTTCTTC. Its protein product is CASSPVPRSAEQFF.

Comments on this clonotype: Germline and junction disagree at one end, which may indicate a read error. In nucleotides, the CDR3 is TGTGCAAGCAGCTTAGGGGGTAGCGCAAAAGATACGCAGTATTTT. Translation gives CASSLGGSAKDTQYF. The chain couples TRBV11-2 to TRBJ2-3, with D perhaps TRBD1 (6 bases). The CDR3 covers 15 residues. In germline, CDR1 is SGHAT, CDR2 FQNNGV.

This clonotype was detected ten times or more. The V call is TRBV2, the J call TRBJ2-6; D remains unclear. The germline V gene encodes CDR1 SNHLY and CDR2 FYNNEI. The CDR3 contains 16 residues. V was shortened by 3 bases and J by 0 bases, with 9 bases between the two germline ends. The CDR3 nucleotides are TGTGCCAGCAGTGAGGGTGGGGTCTCTGGGGCCAACGTCCTGACTTTC. It translates to CASSEGGVSGANVLTF.

In this sample, this clonotype is medium-sized (0.01 to 0.1%). V gene TRBV4-3 combines with J gene TRBJ1-5; D might be TRBD1 (6 bases). Germline V gene lookup returns CDR1 LGHNA and CDR2 YSLEER. This CDR3 has 17 residues. V was shortened by 0 bases and J by 3 bases, with 15 bases between the two germline ends. CDR3 coding DNA: TGCGCCAGCAGCCAAGATATCGACAGGAGTTACAATCAGCCCCAGCATTTT. Its protein product is CASSQDIDRSYNQPQHF.

This clonotype was seen a handful of times. CDR3 bases: TGTGCCAGCAGTGCCGGGACAGGGGGCGCGAGACAGCCCCAGCATTTT. The encoded protein is CASSAGTGGARQPQHF. The chain joins TRBV12-3 or TRBV12-4 to TRBJ1-5, with 12 bases fitting TRBD1. J was trimmed by 7 bases and V by 5 bases; bases with no gene match: 9. The CDR3 length is 16 residues.

In this sample, this clonotype turned up many times. This chain joins TRBV6-6 and TRBJ2-5; D not certain. The length of the CDR3 is 13 residues. Germline V gene data show CDR1 as MNHNY and CDR2 as SVGAGI (reference sequence). V was trimmed by 2 bases and J by 5 bases, leaving 9 bases between them. The CDR3 reads CASSYGLRETQYF. In DNA, the CDR3 is TGTGCCAGCAGTTACGGGCTTCGCGAGACCCAGTACTTC.

Many counts were recorded for this clonotype. The V gene is TRBV6-2 or TRBV6-3, the J gene TRBJ2-5; D gene uncertain. The CDR3 consists of 11 residues. Germline V gives CDR1 MNHEY, CDR2 SVGEGT. V was shortened by 4 bases and J by 4 bases, with 4 bases between the two germline ends. In DNA, the CDR3 is TGTGCCAGCAGTTCCGTAGAGACCCAGTACTTC. Encoded protein: CASSSVETQYF.